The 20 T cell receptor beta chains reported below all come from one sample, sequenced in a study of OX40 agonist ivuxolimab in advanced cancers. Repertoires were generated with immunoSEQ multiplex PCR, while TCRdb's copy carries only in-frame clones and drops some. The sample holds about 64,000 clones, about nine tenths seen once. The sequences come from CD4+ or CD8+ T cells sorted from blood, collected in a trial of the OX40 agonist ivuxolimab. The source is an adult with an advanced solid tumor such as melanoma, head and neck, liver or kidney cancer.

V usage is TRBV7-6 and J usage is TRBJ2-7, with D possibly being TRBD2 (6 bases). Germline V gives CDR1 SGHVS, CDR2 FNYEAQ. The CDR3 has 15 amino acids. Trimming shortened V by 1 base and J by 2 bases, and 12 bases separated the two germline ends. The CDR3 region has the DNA TGTGCCAGCAGCTTAGAGTGGGACTCTACCTACGAGCAGTACTTC. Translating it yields CASSLEWDSTYEQYF.

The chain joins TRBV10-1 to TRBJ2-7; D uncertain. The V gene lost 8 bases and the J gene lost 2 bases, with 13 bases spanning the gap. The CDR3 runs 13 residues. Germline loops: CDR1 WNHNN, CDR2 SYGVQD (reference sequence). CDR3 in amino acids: CASPTAAAYEQYF. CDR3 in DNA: TGCGCCAGCCCAACGGCGGCCGCCTACGAGCAGTACTTC.

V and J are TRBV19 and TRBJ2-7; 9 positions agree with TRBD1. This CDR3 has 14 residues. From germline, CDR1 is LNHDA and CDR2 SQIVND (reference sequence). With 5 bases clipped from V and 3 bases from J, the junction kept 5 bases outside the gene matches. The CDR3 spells CASSVLDRGYEQYF. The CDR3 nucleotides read TGTGCCAGTAGTGTCCTGGACAGGGGCTACGAGCAGTACTTC.

The CDR3 here is CASSRDRRIFYNEQFF. CDR3 DNA: TGTGCCAGCAGTAGGGACAGGCGTATCTTCTACAATGAGCAGTTCTTC. This chain uses TRBV27 with TRBJ2-1, with 8 bases matching TRBD1. CDR1 MNHEY and CDR2 SMNVEV come from the germline V gene (reference sequence). The ends lost 5 bases at V and 3 bases at J; junction bases unmatched: 9. CDR3 length: 16 amino acids.

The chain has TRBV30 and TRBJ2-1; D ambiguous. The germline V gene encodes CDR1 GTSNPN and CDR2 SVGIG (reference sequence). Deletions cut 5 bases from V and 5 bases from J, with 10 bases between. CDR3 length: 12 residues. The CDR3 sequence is CAWLQNNNEQFF. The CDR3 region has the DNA TGTGCCTGGCTACAAAATAACAATGAGCAGTTCTTC.

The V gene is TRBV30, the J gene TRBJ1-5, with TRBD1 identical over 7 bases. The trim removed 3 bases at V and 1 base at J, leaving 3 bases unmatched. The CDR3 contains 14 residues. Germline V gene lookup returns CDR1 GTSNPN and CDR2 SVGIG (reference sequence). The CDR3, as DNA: TGTGCCTGGAGCCGGGACAGCAGCAATCAGCCCCAGCATTTT. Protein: CAWSRDSSNQPQHF.

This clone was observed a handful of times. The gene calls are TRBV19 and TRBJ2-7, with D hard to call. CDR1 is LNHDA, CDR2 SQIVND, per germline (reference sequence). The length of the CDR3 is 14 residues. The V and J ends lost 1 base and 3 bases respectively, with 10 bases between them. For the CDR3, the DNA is TGTGCCAGTAGTATAGGTGTCGGTAACTACGAGCAGTACTTC. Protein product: CASSIGVGNYEQYF. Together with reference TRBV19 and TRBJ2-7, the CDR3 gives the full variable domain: DGGITQSPKYLFRKEGQNVTLSCEQNLNHDAMYWYRQDPGQGLRLIYYSQIVNDFQKGDIAEGYSVSREKKESFPLTVTSAQKNPTAFYLCASSIGVGNYEQYFGPGTRLTVT.

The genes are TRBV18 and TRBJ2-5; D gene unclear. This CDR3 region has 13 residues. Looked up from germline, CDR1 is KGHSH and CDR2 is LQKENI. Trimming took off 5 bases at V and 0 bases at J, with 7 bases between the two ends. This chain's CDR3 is CASSRQYQETQYF. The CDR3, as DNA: TGTGCCAGCTCAAGGCAGTACCAAGAGACCCAGTACTTC.

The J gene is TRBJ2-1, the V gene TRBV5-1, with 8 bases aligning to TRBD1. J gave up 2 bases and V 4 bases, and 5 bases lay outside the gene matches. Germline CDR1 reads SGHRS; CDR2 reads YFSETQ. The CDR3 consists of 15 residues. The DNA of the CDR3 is TGCGCCAGCAGCCTAGGACAGGGCCCCTACAATGAGCAGTTCTTC. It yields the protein CASSLGQGPYNEQFF.

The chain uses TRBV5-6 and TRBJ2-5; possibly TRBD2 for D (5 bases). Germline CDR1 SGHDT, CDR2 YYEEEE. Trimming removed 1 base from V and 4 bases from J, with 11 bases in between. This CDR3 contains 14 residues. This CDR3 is CASSLYREAETQYF. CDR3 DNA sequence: TGTGCCAGCAGCTTGTACCGGGAAGCAGAGACCCAGTACTTC.

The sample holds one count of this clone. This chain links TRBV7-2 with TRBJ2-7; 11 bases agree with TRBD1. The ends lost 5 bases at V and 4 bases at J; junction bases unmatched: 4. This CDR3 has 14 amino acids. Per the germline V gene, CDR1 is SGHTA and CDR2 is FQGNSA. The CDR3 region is CASSRTGGGYEQYF. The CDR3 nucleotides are TGTGCCAGCAGCCGGACAGGGGGCGGTTACGAGCAGTACTTC.

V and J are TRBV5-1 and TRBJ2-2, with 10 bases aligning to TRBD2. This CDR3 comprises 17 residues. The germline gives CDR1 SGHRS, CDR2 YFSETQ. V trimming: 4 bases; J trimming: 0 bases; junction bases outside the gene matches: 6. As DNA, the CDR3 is TGCGCCAGCAGCCCTAGCGGGGGTCCTGCGAACACCGGGGAGCTGTTTTTT. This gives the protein CASSPSGGPANTGELFF.

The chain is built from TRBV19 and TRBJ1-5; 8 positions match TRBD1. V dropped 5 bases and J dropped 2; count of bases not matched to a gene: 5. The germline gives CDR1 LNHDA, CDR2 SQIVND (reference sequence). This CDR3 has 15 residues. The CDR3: CASSLGQGGNQPQHF. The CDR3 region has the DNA TGTGCCAGTAGTCTCGGACAGGGAGGCAATCAGCCCCAGCATTTT.

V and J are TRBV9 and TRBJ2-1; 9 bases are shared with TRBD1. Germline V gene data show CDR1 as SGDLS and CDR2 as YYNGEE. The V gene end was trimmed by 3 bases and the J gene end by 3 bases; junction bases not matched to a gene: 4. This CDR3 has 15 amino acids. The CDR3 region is CASSETTGGYNEQFF. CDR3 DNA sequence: TGTGCCAGCAGCGAGACGACAGGGGGCTACAATGAGCAGTTCTTC.

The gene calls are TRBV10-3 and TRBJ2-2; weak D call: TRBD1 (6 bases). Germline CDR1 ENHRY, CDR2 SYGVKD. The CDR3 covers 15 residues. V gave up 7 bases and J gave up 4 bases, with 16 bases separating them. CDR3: CAITEDSSSTGELFF. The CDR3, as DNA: TGTGCCATCACGGAGGACAGCTCAAGCACCGGGGAGCTGTTTTTT.

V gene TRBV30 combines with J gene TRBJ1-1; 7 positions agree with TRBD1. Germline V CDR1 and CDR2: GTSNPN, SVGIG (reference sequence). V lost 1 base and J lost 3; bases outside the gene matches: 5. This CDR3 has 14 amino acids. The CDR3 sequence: CAWSAGTVYTEAFF. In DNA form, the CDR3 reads TGTGCCTGGAGTGCCGGGACAGTTTACACTGAAGCTTTCTTT.

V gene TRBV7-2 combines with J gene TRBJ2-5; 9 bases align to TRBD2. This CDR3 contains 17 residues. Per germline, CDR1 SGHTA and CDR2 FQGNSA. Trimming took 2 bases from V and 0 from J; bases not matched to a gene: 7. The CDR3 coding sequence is TGTGCCAGCAGCTTAAGCGGGAGGACCTGGTACCAAGAGACCCAGTACTTC. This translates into CASSLSGRTWYQETQYF.

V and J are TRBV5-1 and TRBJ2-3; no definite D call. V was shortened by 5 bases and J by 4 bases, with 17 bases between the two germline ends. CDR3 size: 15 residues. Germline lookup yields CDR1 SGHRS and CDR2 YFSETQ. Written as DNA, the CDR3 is TGCGCCAGCAGTCGCCCCTCTCCCCCGTCAGATACGCAGTATTTT. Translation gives CASSRPSPPSDTQYF. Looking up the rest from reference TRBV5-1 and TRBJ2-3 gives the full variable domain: KAGVTQTPRYLIKTRGQQVTLSCSPISGHRSVSWYQQTPGQGLQFLFEYFSETQRNKGNFPGRFSGRQFSNSRSEMNVSTLELGDSALYLCASSRPSPPSDTQYFGPGTRLTVL.

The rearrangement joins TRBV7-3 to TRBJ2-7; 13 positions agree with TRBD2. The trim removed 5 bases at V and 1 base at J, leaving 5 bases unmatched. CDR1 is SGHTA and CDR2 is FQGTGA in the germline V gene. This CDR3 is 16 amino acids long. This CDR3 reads CASSASTSGRSYEQYF. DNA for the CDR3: TGTGCCAGCAGCGCCTCGACTAGCGGGAGGTCCTACGAGCAGTACTTC.

The CDR3 region is CAWSNNWNTGELFF. The CDR3 nucleotides read TGTGCCTGGAGTAATAATTGGAACACCGGGGAGCTGTTTTTT. The V call is TRBV30, the J call TRBJ2-2; D not certain. The V gene's germline CDR1 is GTSNPN and CDR2 SVGIG (reference sequence). The CDR3 runs 14 residues. Trimming took 2 bases from V and 1 from J, leaving 8 bases between them.